The following is a T cell receptor beta chain sequence with its context. Original data processing: From reference gene primer amplification, estimates of nucleated cell counts were derived. The method was immunoSEQ multiplex PCR; TCRdb's version includes in-frame clones alone and lacks a portion of them. For V, J and clone size, that table is used; D and trimming come from the DNA. The sample has 250,000 or so clones, 87% seen once. The CDR3 length is 17 residues. Germline assignment: CDR1 MNHNS and CDR2 SASEGT. The ends lost 1 base at V and 0 bases at J; junction bases unmatched: 6. The data belong to a study of blood T cell repertoires in COVID-19. Across the study: Whether acute or convalescent, the COVID-19 samples came from the United States, Italy and Spain. In each case, the material was cDNA or gDNA derived from T cells, B-cell-depleted T cells, or PBMCs.

This receptor was identified in a woman in her thirties or forties who had recovered from COVID-19. Sequencing input: peripheral blood. The V gene is TRBV6-1, the J gene TRBJ1-5; 7 positions match TRBD1. In nucleotides, the CDR3 is TGTGCCAGCAGTGAAGGGGACAGCTACTATAGCAATCAGCCCCAGCATTTT. Its translation is CASSEGDSYYSNQPQHF.